Listed below are T cell receptor beta chains from one sample, sequenced in a study of beta chain features in type 1 diabetes. TCRdb's table, derived via immunoSEQ multiplex PCR, lists solely in-frame clones and lacks some. The sample consists of nearly 250,000 clones, less than 15% of them appearing once. Sequenced material: naive CD4+ T cells from blood. The receptors here all came from a woman aged 35 to 49 in good health. The CDR3 runs from the conserved cysteine through the conserved F or W. A D gene is named only where the DNA matches it firmly. Not all rows give a size; the values are once, few, many and, for expanded clones, a class.

clone_size,d_call,j_call,v_call,cdr3_nt,cdr3_aa
few,NA,TRBJ1-4,TRBV7-2,TGTGCCAGCAGCCCGGGAATCGACCGTGAAAAACTGTTTTTT,CASSPGIDREKLFF
few,NA,TRBJ2-6,TRBV12-5,TGTGCTAGTGGTTTGCCACGGAGCTCTGGGGCCAACGTCCTGACTTTC,CASGLPRSSGANVLTF
NA,TRBD1,TRBJ2-7,TRBV19,TGTGCCAGTAGCGAGGCCGGGACAGGGCAACACGAGCAGTACTTC,CASSEAGTGQHEQYF
few,TRBD2,TRBJ2-1,TRBV5-1,TGCGCCAGCAGCTCGGGTCTTGGACTAGTCTCCGGTGAGCAGTTCTTC,CASSSGLGLVSGEQFF
many,NA,TRBJ2-5,TRBV15,TGTGCCACCAACACGGGGAGCCAAGAGACCCAGTACTTC,CATNTGSQETQYF
few,NA,TRBJ2-3,TRBV7-9,TGTGCCAGCGGCTTCCGACATTTGGTTCGGCAGCCAGGCACAGATACGCAGTATTTT,CASGFRHLVRQPGTDTQYF
once,NA,TRBJ2-1,TRBV7-2,TGTGCCAGCAGCTCAGGCCCGGGACGGGGGGCAGATGAGCAGTTCTTC,CASSSGPGRGADEQFF
NA,NA,TRBJ2-7,TRBV5-1,TGCGCCAGGGGAGGGGGAGGGGTTGAAGACGAGCAGTACTTC,CARGGGGVEDEQYF
NA,NA,TRBJ2-1,TRBV7-9,TGTGCCAGCAGCCGGGCGGGGGCGTCCTACAATGAGCAGTTCTTC,CASSRAGASYNEQFF
NA,NA,TRBJ2-1,TRBV10-2,TGCGCCAGCAGTGTTTCCGGACAAATCGGTATCTTC,CASSVSGQIGIF
NA,TRBD2,TRBJ2-5,TRBV7-9,TGTGCCAGCAGCCCCGGACTAGCCTCGCGGGGAACCCAGTACTTC,CASSPGLASRGTQYF
NA,NA,TRBJ1-5,TRBV7-9,TGTGCCAGCAGCACTGCCCGCGGGGCGGTGGGCAATCAGCCCCAGCATTTT,CASSTARGAVGNQPQHF
NA,NA,TRBJ2-7,TRBV5-1,TGCGCCAGCAGCTCCTATCCGGAGTACGAGCAGTACTTC,CASSSYPEYEQYF
NA,NA,TRBJ1-6,TRBV28,TGTGCCAGCAGTTTAGGCCGGGGAAATACACCCCTCCACTTT,CASSLGRGNTPLHF
NA,TRBD2,TRBJ2-2,TRBV7-2,TGTGCCAGCAGCCGGCGTAGGACTAGCGGCAACACCGGGGAGCTGTTTTTT,CASSRRRTSGNTGELFF
NA,TRBD2,TRBJ2-7,TRBV10-2,TGCGCCAGCAGTGGACTAGCGGGGGACTACGAGCAGTACTTC,CASSGLAGDYEQYF
NA,TRBD1,TRBJ2-5,TRBV5-8,TGTGCCAGCAGCCGGGGACAGGGTGGGGAGACCCAGTACTTC,CASSRGQGGETQYF
few,NA,TRBJ1-4,TRBV5-1,TGCGCCAGCAGCTTGCACAGGTTGGAGGAAAAACTGTTTTTT,CASSLHRLEEKLFF
few,TRBD1,TRBJ2-5,TRBV13,TGTGCCAGCAGCCGGACAGGGGGCGCAGAGACCCAGTACTTC,CASSRTGGAETQYF
few,NA,TRBJ2-2,TRBV14,TGTGCCAGCAGCCAAGTATGGGCCACCGGGGAGCTGTTTTTT,CASSQVWATGELFF
NA,NA,TRBJ1-3,TRBV7-9,TGTGCCAGCAGCTTAGCGGTAGAAGGAAACACCATATATTTT,CASSLAVEGNTIYF
NA,NA,TRBJ2-2,TRBV11-2,TGTGCCAGCAGCTTCCACGGGGAGCTGTTTTTT,CASSFHGELFF
NA,TRBD1,TRBJ1-5,TRBV7-9,TGTGCCAGCAGCTTAGGGACAGGGGGCAATCAGCCCCAGCATTTT,CASSLGTGGNQPQHF
few,NA,TRBJ2-1,TRBV2,TGTGCCAGCAGTGAAGGGGGGCATGAGCAGTTCTTC,CASSEGGHEQFF
NA,NA,TRBJ2-7,TRBV19,TGTGCCAGTAGTATTGGCAGCCTGGGCCCCTACGAGCAGTACTTC,CASSIGSLGPYEQYF
NA,NA,TRBJ2-7,TRBV5-1,TGCGCCAGCAGCCTACGGGACACCTCCTACGAGCAGTACTTC,CASSLRDTSYEQYF
NA,NA,TRBJ2-7,TRBV18,TGTGCCAGCTCACCACCGGAGGGGGACAGCGGGTCCTACGAGCAGTACTTC,CASSPPEGDSGSYEQYF
few,NA,TRBJ2-2,TRBV18,TGTGCCAGCTCACACAAAATGACAAGTGCTTCCTCGAACACCGGGGAGCTGTTTTTT,CASSHKMTSASSNTGELFF
NA,TRBD1,TRBJ1-1,TRBV29-1,TGCAGCGTTGAAAAGGCAGGGGGCATGAACACTGAAGCTTTCTTT,CSVEKAGGMNTEAFF
NA,NA,TRBJ2-5,TRBV27,TGTGCCAGCCAGGGACACACTCAAGAGACCCAGTACTTC,CASQGHTQETQYF
few,NA,TRBJ2-7,TRBV21-1,TGTGCCAGCAGCAAATTCTGTGGGACACGGACCTACGAGCAGTACTTC,CASSKFCGTRTYEQYF
NA,NA,TRBJ1-1,TRBV28,TGTGCCAGCAGTTTTGGGGGCTTGAACACTGAAGCTTTCTTT,CASSFGGLNTEAFF
few,TRBD1,TRBJ2-1,TRBV19,TGTGCCAGTAGTATGGACAGGGGGAGGTGGGATGAGCAGTTCTTC,CASSMDRGRWDEQFF
NA,TRBD1,TRBJ2-7,TRBV6-1,TGTGCCAGCAGTGAATACGCGTCGACAGGGTACGAGCAGTACTTC,CASSEYASTGYEQYF
NA,TRBD2,TRBJ2-3,TRBV5-4,TGTGCCAGCAGCTTAGAGCGGGGGGCGAGGATCGATACGCAGTATTTT,CASSLERGARIDTQYF
NA,NA,TRBJ2-4,TRBV18,TGTGCCAGCTCACCCGGACAGCTAGCCAAAAACATTCAGTACTTC,CASSPGQLAKNIQYF
NA,NA,TRBJ2-6,TRBV4-1,TGCGCCAGCAGCTTGTTAGGGGTCGGGGCCAACGTCCTGACTTTC,CASSLLGVGANVLTF
NA,NA,TRBJ1-6,TRBV7-8,TGTGCCAGCAGCTTAGCCCGGACAGTGTTTTCGCGCAATTCACCCCTCCACTTT,CASSLARTVFSRNSPLHF
NA,NA,TRBJ1-2,TRBV11-2,TGTGCCAGCAGCCCTCAGCGGGGCCTAGCTAACTATGGCTACACCTTC,CASSPQRGLANYGYTF
NA,NA,TRBJ1-1,TRBV7-6,TGTGCCAGCAGCTACGACAGGAACACTGAAGCTTTCTTT,CASSYDRNTEAFF
NA,NA,TRBJ1-2,TRBV6-5,TGTGCCAGCAGTTTTCAGGGAGCGGGTGGCTACACCTTC,CASSFQGAGGYTF
NA,TRBD1,TRBJ2-3,TRBV7-9,TGTGCCGGGAGACAGGGGGCGACCTCAGATACGCAGTATTTT,CAGRQGATSDTQYF
NA,TRBD1,TRBJ2-5,TRBV10-3,TGTGCCATCAGCGACCTGAACCGGGACAGGGAAGGGAAGACCCAGTACTTC,CAISDLNRDREGKTQYF
many,NA,TRBJ2-3,TRBV7-9,TGTGCCAGCACAGGGCAAGATACGCAGTATTTT,CASTGQDTQYF
NA,TRBD1,TRBJ1-2,TRBV6-1,TGTGCCAGCAGTGGGACAGGGGGCTATGGCTACACCTTC,CASSGTGGYGYTF
many,TRBD2,TRBJ2-3,TRBV9,TGTGCCAGCAGCCGTAGTGGGGACTACACAGATACGCAGTATTTT,CASSRSGDYTDTQYF
few,NA,TRBJ2-3,TRBV5-1,TGCGCCAGCAGCTTGCTGGGGGGAGATACGCAGTATTTT,CASSLLGGDTQYF
NA,TRBD1,TRBJ1-2,TRBV6-5,TGTGCCAGCAGGGGCCGGGACAGGGCCAGTAATGGCTACACCTTC,CASRGRDRASNGYTF
NA,NA,TRBJ2-7,TRBV6-5,TGTGCCAGCAGTTACCGGCGGGAAACCTACGAGCAGTACTTC,CASSYRRETYEQYF
NA,NA,TRBJ2-6,TRBV18,TGTGCCAGCTCACCAATTTCGAGCGGGGCCAACGTCCTGACTTTC,CASSPISSGANVLTF
few,NA,TRBJ2-6,TRBV6-5,TGTGCCAGCAGTTACTCTCCGCAGGGGCACGTCCTGACTTTC,CASSYSPQGHVLTF
few,NA,TRBJ1-1,TRBV28,TGTGCCAGCAGTTTATCCCCCTCCCTGGCTTTCTTT,CASSLSPSLAFF
NA,NA,TRBJ1-1,TRBV18,TGTGCCAGCTCACCATTCACAGCGAACACTGAAGCTTTCTTT,CASSPFTANTEAFF
few,TRBD2,TRBJ2-3,TRBV11-3,TGTGCCAGCAGCCCACGGACTAGCTTGCCAGATACGCAGTATTTT,CASSPRTSLPDTQYF
NA,NA,TRBJ1-2,TRBV18,TGTGCCAGCTCACCGGGGCCCGGTCGAGGCTACACCTTC,CASSPGPGRGYTF